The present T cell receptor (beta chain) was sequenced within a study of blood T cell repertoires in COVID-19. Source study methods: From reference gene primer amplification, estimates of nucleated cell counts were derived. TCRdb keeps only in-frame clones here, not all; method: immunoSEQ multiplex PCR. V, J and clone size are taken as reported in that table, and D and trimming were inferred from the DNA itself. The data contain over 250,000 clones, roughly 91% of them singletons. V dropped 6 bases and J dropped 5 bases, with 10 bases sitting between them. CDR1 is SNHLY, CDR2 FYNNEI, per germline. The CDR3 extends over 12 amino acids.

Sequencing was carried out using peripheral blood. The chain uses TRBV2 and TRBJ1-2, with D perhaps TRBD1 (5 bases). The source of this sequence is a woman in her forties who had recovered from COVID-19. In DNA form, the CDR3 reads TGTGCCAGCAGGGACACCGGGTATGGCTACACCTTC. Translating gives CASRDTGYGYTF.